These 5 T cell receptor beta chains share one sample of origin, sequenced in a study of blood T cell repertoires in COVID-19. The method was immunoSEQ multiplex PCR; TCRdb's version includes in-frame clones alone and lacks a portion of them. The repertoire holds roughly 160,000 clones, with roughly 80% as singletons. Sequencing was carried out using peripheral blood. The receptors originated from a man aged 18 to 29 with active or convalescent COVID-19.

This rearrangement joins TRBV5-1 to TRBJ2-4; perhaps TRBD1 as D (5 bases). V was cut by 4 bases and J by 2 bases, with 10 bases left in between. This CDR3 is built from 14 residues. In germline, CDR1 is SGHRS, CDR2 YFSETQ. CDR3 sequence reads: CASSPQGTKNIQYF. The CDR3 nucleotides read TGCGCCAGCAGCCCGCAGGGAACCAAAAACATTCAGTACTTC.

The V gene is TRBV2, the J gene TRBJ2-5; 14 bases line up with TRBD2. Germline V CDR1 and CDR2: SNHLY, FYNNEI. This CDR3 has 16 amino acids. Trimming took 1 base from V and 4 from J; bases not matched to a gene: 2. The CDR3 loop is CASSEEGLAGAETQYF. The CDR3 bases are TGTGCCAGCAGTGAAGAGGGACTAGCGGGAGCAGAGACCCAGTACTTC.

The chain employs TRBV6-5 and TRBJ2-6, with D hard to call. The CDR3 loop spans 14 amino acids. V lost 8 bases and J lost 0, with 8 bases in between. From germline, CDR1 is MNHEY and CDR2 SVGAGI. The CDR3 sequence: CASRAPSGANVLTF. The DNA for the CDR3 is TGTGCCAGCCGCGCCCCCTCTGGGGCCAACGTCCTGACTTTC.

On this clone: Different DNA sequences within this sample yield the same CDR3. The chain has TRBV19 and TRBJ1-5; TRBD1 might be the D (6 bases). V was pared by 2 bases and J by 5 bases, with 13 bases between. This CDR3 has 15 residues. The V gene's germline CDR1 is LNHDA and CDR2 SQIVND (reference sequence). The CDR3 here is CASSIRGGGDQPQHF. DNA for the CDR3: TGTGCCAGTAGTATAAGGGGGGGCGGCGATCAGCCCCAGCATTTT.

The chain links TRBV10-3 to TRBJ1-1, with TRBD1 as a possible D gene (6 bases). The CDR3 is made up of 14 amino acids. Germline V lookup: CDR1 ENHRY, CDR2 SYGVKD. With 6 bases removed from V and 0 bases from J, the gap between germline ends came to 11 bases. The CDR3 region has the DNA TGTGCCATCAGGAACCAGGGGCTGAACACTGAAGCTTTCTTT. Its translation is CAIRNQGLNTEAFF.